This TCR beta chain came from a study of vaccination and CD4 T cells after COVID-19. General study findings and limits: A median roughly 84% of convalescent patients' SARS-CoV-2-reactive clones emerged only after vaccination.

The dates of positive PCR tests extended from March through December 2020 and came before the US Alpha, Beta and Delta variants. TCRdb reprocessed the PCR reads via MiXCR and lists one record per CDR3 protein. Seen here are more than 20,000 distinct CDR3 sequences, around 50% observed once, and the top ten hold 1% to 1.2%. The germline V gene has CDR1 KGHDR and CDR2 SFDVKD. The V end lost 5 bases, the J end lost 2 bases, and 12 bases lay between the germline ends. The CDR3 consists of 15 residues. This clonotype showed up just a few times. Its cognate antigen is unknown. Specimen: CD4+ T cells from blood, collected before SARS-CoV-2 vaccination. The receptor's source is a human donor who had recovered from COVID-19. The chain recombines TRBV24-1 with TRBJ2-1, with D maybe TRBD1 (6 bases). The CDR3: CATSGWTDTYNEQFF. CDR3 nucleotide sequence: TGTGCCACCAGTGGCTGGACAGACACCTACAATGAGCAGTTCTTC.